This record concerns one T cell receptor (beta chain) sequence. The data belong to a study of control samples from healthy donors and cancer patients. TCRdb's table, derived via immunoSEQ multiplex PCR, lists solely in-frame clones and lacks some. Of approximately 52,000 clones in the sample, about nine tenths are singletons; the top ten hold about 14%. CDR3 length equals 15 residues. Germline loops: CDR1 LGHNA, CDR2 YSLEER. V lost 4 bases to trimming and J lost 8 bases; unmatched junction nucleotides: 13. Material: PBMCs. The chain employs TRBV4-3 and TRBJ1-2, with 7 bases matching TRBD1. This TCR was recovered from a man between 60 and 75 years old with head and neck cancer. The CDR3 DNA reads TGCGCCAGCAGCCTATCGGACAGGAGACACGTGGGCTACACCTTC. Amino acid sequence: CASSLSDRRHVGYTF.